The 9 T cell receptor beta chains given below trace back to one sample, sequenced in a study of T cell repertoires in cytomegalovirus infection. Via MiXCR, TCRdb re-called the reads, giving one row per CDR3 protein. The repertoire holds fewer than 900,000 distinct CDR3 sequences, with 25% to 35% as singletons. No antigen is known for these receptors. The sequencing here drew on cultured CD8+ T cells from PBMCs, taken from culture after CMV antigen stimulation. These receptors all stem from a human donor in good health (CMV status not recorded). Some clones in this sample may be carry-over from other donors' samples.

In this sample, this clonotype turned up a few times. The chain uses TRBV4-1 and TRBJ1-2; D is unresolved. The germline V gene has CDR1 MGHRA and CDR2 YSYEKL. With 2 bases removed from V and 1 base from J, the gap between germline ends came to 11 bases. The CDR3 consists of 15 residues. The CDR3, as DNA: TGCGCCAGCAGCCAAAGCACGGGTAATAACTATGGCTACACCTTC. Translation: CASSQSTGNNYGYTF.

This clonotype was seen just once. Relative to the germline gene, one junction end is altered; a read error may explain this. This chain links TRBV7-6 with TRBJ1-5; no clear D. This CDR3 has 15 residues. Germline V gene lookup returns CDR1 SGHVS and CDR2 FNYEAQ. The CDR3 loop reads CASSPDGYSYQPQHF. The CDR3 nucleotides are TGTGCCAGCAGCCCTGACGGCTATAGCTATCAGCCCCAGCATTTT.

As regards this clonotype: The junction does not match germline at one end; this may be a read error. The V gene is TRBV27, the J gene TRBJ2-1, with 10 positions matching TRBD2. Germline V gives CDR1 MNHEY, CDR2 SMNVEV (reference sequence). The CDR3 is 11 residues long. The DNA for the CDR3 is TGTGCCAGCAGCGGAGCGGGGGGGCTTATCTTC. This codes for CASSGAGGLIF.

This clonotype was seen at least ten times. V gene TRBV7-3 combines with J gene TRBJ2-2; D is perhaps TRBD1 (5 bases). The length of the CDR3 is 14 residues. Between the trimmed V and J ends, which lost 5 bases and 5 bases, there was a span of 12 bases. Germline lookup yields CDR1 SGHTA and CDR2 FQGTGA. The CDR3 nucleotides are TGTGCCAGCAGCAAATCGACAGCTACCGGGGAGCTGTTTTTT. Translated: CASSKSTATGELFF.

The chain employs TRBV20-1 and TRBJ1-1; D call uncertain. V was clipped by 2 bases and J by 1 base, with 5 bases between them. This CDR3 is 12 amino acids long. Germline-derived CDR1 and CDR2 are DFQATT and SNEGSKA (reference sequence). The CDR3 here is CSARFTNTEAFF. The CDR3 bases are TGCAGTGCTAGATTCACGAACACTGAAGCTTTCTTT.

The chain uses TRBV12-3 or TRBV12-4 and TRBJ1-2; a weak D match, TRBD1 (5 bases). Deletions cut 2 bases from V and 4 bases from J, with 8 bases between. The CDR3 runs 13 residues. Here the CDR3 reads CASSLSRVYGYTF. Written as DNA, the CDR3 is TGTGCCAGCAGTTTATCCAGGGTCTATGGCTACACCTTC.

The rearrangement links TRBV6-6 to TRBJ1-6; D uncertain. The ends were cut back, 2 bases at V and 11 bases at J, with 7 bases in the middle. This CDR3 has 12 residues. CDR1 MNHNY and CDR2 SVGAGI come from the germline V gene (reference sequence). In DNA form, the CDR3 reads TGTGCCAGCAGTTACGATCTAGCACCCCTCCACTTT. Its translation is CASSYDLAPLHF.

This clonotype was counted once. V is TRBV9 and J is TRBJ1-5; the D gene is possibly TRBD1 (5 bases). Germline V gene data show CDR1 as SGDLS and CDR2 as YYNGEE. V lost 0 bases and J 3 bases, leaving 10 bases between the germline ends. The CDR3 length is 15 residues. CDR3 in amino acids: CASSVGGSLNQPQHF. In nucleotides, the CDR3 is TGTGCCAGCAGCGTAGGGGGGTCCCTCAATCAGCCCCAGCATTTT. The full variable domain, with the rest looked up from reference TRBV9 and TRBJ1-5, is DSGVTQTPKHLITATGQRVTLRCSPRSGDLSVYWYQQSLDQGLQFLIQYYNGEERAKGNILERFSAQQFPDLHSELNLSSLELGDSALYFCASSVGGSLNQPQHFGDGTRLSIL.

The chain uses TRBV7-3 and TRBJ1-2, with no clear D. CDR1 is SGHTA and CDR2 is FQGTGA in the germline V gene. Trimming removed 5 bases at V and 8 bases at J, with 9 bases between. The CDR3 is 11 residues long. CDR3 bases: TGTGCCAGCAGCCTTAGACCGGGCTACACCTTC. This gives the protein CASSLRPGYTF. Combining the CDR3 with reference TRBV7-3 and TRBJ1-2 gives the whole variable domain GAGVSQTPSNKVTEKGKYVELRCDPISGHTALYWYRQSLGQGPEFLIYFQGTGAADDSGLPNDRFFAVRPEGSVSTLKIQRTERGDSAVYLCASSLRPGYTFGSGTRLTVV.